This TCR beta chain was recovered during a study of T cells in Graves' hyperthyroidism and ophthalmopathy. Across the study: Before any treatment, at initial diagnosis, peripheral blood was collected.

This clonotype was counted at least ten times. Amplification of TCR beta CDR3 regions was performed using RNA transcripts as template. A first-round RT-PCR of the TCR CDR3 used the HTBI primer set. MiXCR, run by TCRdb on the multiplex PCR reads, gives a single entry per CDR3 protein. The table has 550,000 to 650,000 distinct CDR3 sequences, about 15% seen once; the top ten hold 5.8%. Investigators excluded patients with uncontrolled infection, other autoimmune disease, pregnancy or lactation. The TCR sequence derives from a woman aged 30 to 39 with Graves' hyperthyroidism that later progressed to Graves' ophthalmopathy. Sequenced: blood.

CDR3 DNA sequence: TGTGCCAGCATCGCTAGCGGACCGACCCTGAACTTTATAGCCAAAAACATTCAGTACTTC. It is translated as CASIASGPTLNFIAKNIQYF. The chain recombines TRBV27 with TRBJ2-4; 7 nucleotides agree with TRBD2. Germline V gene data show CDR1 as MNHEY and CDR2 as SMNVEV (reference sequence). The V and J ends lost 7 bases and 0 bases, in that order; junction bases with no gene match: 21. The CDR3 has 20 amino acids.